The 5 T cell receptor beta chains below come from one sample, sequenced in a study of OX40 agonist ivuxolimab in advanced cancers. The method was immunoSEQ multiplex PCR; TCRdb's version includes in-frame clones alone and lacks a portion of them. Here the sample spans some 98,000 clones, 85% to 95% being singletons. The specimen comprised CD4+ or CD8+ T cells sorted from blood, sampled in a trial of the OX40 agonist ivuxolimab. Every receptor here comes from an adult with an advanced solid tumor such as melanoma, head and neck, liver or kidney cancer.

This clone has a single count. The gene calls are TRBV12-5 and TRBJ2-2; D not certain. V lost 3 bases and J lost 7, with 6 bases in between. Germline assignment: CDR1 LGHNT and CDR2 FRNRAP. This CDR3 region has 12 residues. DNA of the CDR3: TGTGCTAGTGGTTTTTCAAGCGGGGAGCTGTTTTTT. It specifies CASGFSSGELFF.

The rearrangement uses TRBV7-9 and TRBJ2-3, with D unclear. The CDR3 length is 13 residues. Germline lookup yields CDR1 SEHNR and CDR2 FQNEAQ (reference sequence). V was trimmed by 3 bases and J by 3 bases, leaving 7 bases between them. CDR3 bases: TGTGCCAGCAGCTTTCTAGGGACAGATACGCAGTATTTT. Residues: CASSFLGTDTQYF.

This clone was recorded only once. This chain connects TRBV6-5 to TRBJ1-2; 8 bases match TRBD1. The CDR3 has 12 amino acids. The J segment lost 6 bases and the V segment lost 6 bases, leaving 3 bases of the junction unmatched. Germline loops: CDR1 MNHEY, CDR2 SVGAGI. The CDR3 DNA is TGTGCCAGCAGGACGGACAGGGATGGCTACACCTTC. Encoded protein: CASRTDRDGYTF.

This clone was seen once. The chain joins TRBV29-1 to TRBJ2-2; D perhaps matches TRBD2 (5 bases). The CDR3 has 15 residues. Germline V gives CDR1 SQVTM, CDR2 ANQGSEA. V lost 1 base, J lost 7 bases, and 16 bases lay in between. CDR3 nucleotides: TGCAGCGTTGAAGCAAATCGGGGTTTGGGCGGGGAGCTGTTTTTT. It yields the protein CSVEANRGLGGELFF.

The chain has TRBV7-9 and TRBJ2-3; D unclear. The CDR3 is 15 residues long. Looked up from germline, CDR1 is SEHNR and CDR2 is FQNEAQ (reference sequence). V was cut by 7 bases and J by 3 bases, with 17 bases left in between. CDR3 region: CASITTPPSTDTQYF. The CDR3 nucleotides are TGTGCCAGCATAACAACTCCCCCGTCTACAGATACGCAGTATTTT.